The rows below give T cell receptor beta chains drawn from one sample of a study of technical replicates of blood from a handful of donors. Profiling relied on immunoSEQ multiplex PCR, and the TCRdb table lists in-frame clones only, not all of them. The sample lists about 62,000 clones, more than 70% occurring once. The sequenced sample was PBMCs. All receptors come from a human donor in good health. Some clones in this sample may be carry-over from other donors' samples. Each CDR3 is given with its conserved first and last residue. D genes are given only for firm matches. Size is omitted from some rows. Given values are once, few, many or a class for expanded clones.

D gene: -
J gene: TRBJ1-3
V gene: TRBV7-8
clone size: -
CDR3 DNA: TGTGCCAGCAGCTCCCTGAGCTCTGGAAACACCATATATTTT
CDR3 protein: CASSSLSSGNTIYF

D gene: -
J gene: TRBJ1-2
V gene: TRBV4-3
clone size: many
CDR3 DNA: TGCGCCAGCAGCCCCTTGGGGAGGGCCTATGGCTACACCTTC
CDR3 protein: CASSPLGRAYGYTF

D gene: -
J gene: TRBJ1-1
V gene: TRBV6-1
clone size: -
CDR3 DNA: TGTGCCAGCAGTGAAGGAGGGTTCACTGAAGCTTTCTTT
CDR3 protein: CASSEGGFTEAFF

D gene: TRBD1
J gene: TRBJ1-2
V gene: TRBV4-3
clone size: once
CDR3 DNA: TGCGCCAGCAGCCAAGGCCGACAGGGGACCTATGGCTACACCTTC
CDR3 protein: CASSQGRQGTYGYTF

D gene: -
J gene: TRBJ2-7
V gene: TRBV18
clone size: -
CDR3 DNA: TGTGCCAGCTCACCATTTTACACCAACTACGAGCAGTACTTC
CDR3 protein: CASSPFYTNYEQYF

D gene: TRBD1
J gene: TRBJ2-3
V gene: TRBV5-1
clone size: -
CDR3 DNA: TGCGCCAGCACCACATCTGGAGGGACAGGACGCACAGATACGCAGTATTTT
CDR3 protein: CASTTSGGTGRTDTQYF

D gene: -
J gene: TRBJ2-1
V gene: TRBV18
clone size: -
CDR3 DNA: TGTGCCAGCTCACCACCGGAGGGGAGCCATGAGCAGTTCTTC
CDR3 protein: CASSPPEGSHEQFF

D gene: -
J gene: TRBJ1-5
V gene: TRBV2
clone size: -
CDR3 DNA: TGTGCCAGCACCGGGACATTACCCAATCAGCCCCAGCATTTT
CDR3 protein: CASTGTLPNQPQHF

D gene: TRBD2
J gene: TRBJ2-7
V gene: TRBV13
clone size: -
CDR3 DNA: TGTGCCAGCAGCGAAGAGCGGGAGGCTCCCTACGAGCAGTACTTC
CDR3 protein: CASSEEREAPYEQYF

D gene: TRBD1
J gene: TRBJ2-7
V gene: TRBV27
clone size: -
CDR3 DNA: TGTGCCAGCAGTACAACAGGGGGCGGCTACGAGCAGTACTTC
CDR3 protein: CASSTTGGGYEQYF

D gene: -
J gene: TRBJ1-4
V gene: TRBV5-4
clone size: once
CDR3 DNA: TGTGCCAGCAGCTTGGCCGGTCAAGGGGCGCGAAATGAAAAACTGTTTTTT
CDR3 protein: CASSLAGQGARNEKLFF

D gene: -
J gene: TRBJ2-3
V gene: TRBV2
clone size: -
CDR3 DNA: TGTGCCAGCAGTAGGGTGGGGCAGGACACAGATACGCAGTATTTT
CDR3 protein: CASSRVGQDTDTQYF

D gene: TRBD2
J gene: TRBJ2-2
V gene: TRBV12-5
clone size: -
CDR3 DNA: TGTGCTAGTGGTTCCGGACTAGCGGCCACCGGGGAGCTGTTTTTT
CDR3 protein: CASGSGLAATGELFF

D gene: -
J gene: TRBJ2-2
V gene: TRBV4-3
clone size: once
CDR3 DNA: TGCGCCAGCAGCCATTGGAGGCAGGGGAAGTCACCCGGGGAGCTGTTTTTT
CDR3 protein: CASSHWRQGKSPGELFF

D gene: -
J gene: TRBJ2-2
V gene: TRBV6-4
clone size: -
CDR3 DNA: TGTGCCAGCAGTGCCACGGGGTCCACCGGGGAGCTGTTTTTT
CDR3 protein: CASSATGSTGELFF

D gene: -
J gene: TRBJ1-2
V gene: TRBV9
clone size: -
CDR3 DNA: TGTGCCAGCAGCGTAGGCGGGACTTCCTATGGCTACACCTTC
CDR3 protein: CASSVGGTSYGYTF

D gene: TRBD1
J gene: TRBJ1-1
V gene: TRBV7-2
clone size: few
CDR3 DNA: TGTGCCAGCAGCTTAAGGGGGCAGGGGAACACTGAAGCTTTCTTT
CDR3 protein: CASSLRGQGNTEAFF